This T cell receptor beta chain was sequenced in a study of blood T cell repertoires in COVID-19. Across the whole study: The United States, Italy and Spain were the sources of the acute and convalescent COVID-19 samples.

Data came from immunoSEQ multiplex PCR; TCRdb stores just in-frame clones and leaves some out. Among approximately 160,000 clones listed, 80% to 90% were seen once. The germline V and J ends were trimmed by 2 bases and 2 bases, with 12 bases remaining between them. The CDR3 length is 15 residues. CDR1 is SNHLY, CDR2 FYNNEI, per germline. Participants were aged about 18 to 89 years from around 25 US areas. Sample: PBMCs or T cells enriched from blood (not recorded which). The chain links TRBV2 to TRBJ1-1; weak D call: TRBD1 (5 bases). The receptor's source is a man aged 45-65 years who had recovered from COVID-19. CDR3 bases: TGTGCCAGCAGTGAACAGCCGGGGGGAAACACTGAAGCTTTCTTT. Translation: CASSEQPGGNTEAFF.